One and the same sample provided the 14 T cell receptor beta chains below, sequenced in a study of T cells expressing NK-cell markers. TCRdb reprocessed the 5' RACE reads, with one entry per CDR3 protein and no DNA. The sample totals more than 400,000 distinct CDR3 sequences. The sequencing sample was made of blood T cells: a sorted CD56 or NKG2C T cell subset, CD4+ or CD8+ T cells, or bulk PBMC T cells (not recorded which). The receptors here all came from a woman aged 18-70 years in good health.

J is TRBJ2-1 and V is TRBV5-1; TCRdb's assignment of TRBD2 cannot be checked, as there is no DNA. The CDR3 has 17 amino acids. Germline lookup yields CDR1 SGHRS and CDR2 YFSETQ. CDR3 loop: CASSLDLLAGVGNEQFF.

This rearrangement joins TRBV5-4 to TRBJ2-1. Germline-derived CDR1 and CDR2 are SGHNT and YYREEE (reference sequence). The CDR3 length is 13 residues. CDR3 sequence reads: CASSLGPRNEQFF.

The V gene is TRBV7-9, the J gene TRBJ2-1; lacking DNA, the TRBD1 call made by TCRdb goes unchecked. Germline V gene data show CDR1 as SEHNR and CDR2 as FQNEAQ (reference sequence). The CDR3 spans 16 residues. The CDR3 sequence is CASSLSGTGAYNEQFF.

V gene TRBV6-1 combines with J gene TRBJ1-4. CDR3 length: 14 residues. CDR1 and CDR2 (germline): MNHNS, SASEGT. CDR3 residues: CASTQGGEGEKLFF.

This chain connects TRBV10-3 to TRBJ2-7; TCRdb designates TRBD1, a call that cannot be tested without DNA. There are 12 residues in the CDR3. Germline CDR1 ENHRY, CDR2 SYGVKD. The CDR3 protein is CAISAQGYEQYF.

The genes are TRBV28 and TRBJ1-1; TCRdb names TRBD1, which stays unverified in the absence of DNA. The CDR3 runs 14 residues. Germline CDR1 reads MDHEN; CDR2 reads SYDVKM. The CDR3 is CASRSGQANTEAFF. Full variable domain (remainder filled in from reference TRBV28 and TRBJ1-1): DVKVTQSSRYLVKRTGEKVFLECVQDMDHENMFWYRQDPGLGLRLIYFSYDVKMKEKGDIPEGYSVSREKKERFSLILESASTNQTSMYLCASRSGQANTEAFFGQGTRLTVV.

The chain carries TRBV7-8 and TRBJ2-3; TCRdb's D call, TRBD2, is unchecked because there is no DNA. CDR3 length: 18 amino acids. The V gene's germline CDR1 is SGHVS and CDR2 FQNEAQ. This chain's CDR3 is CASSSRLAGKGTTDTQYF.

The rearrangement uses TRBV20-1 and TRBJ2-5. The V gene's germline CDR1 is DFQATT and CDR2 SNEGSKA (reference sequence). The CDR3 loop spans 14 amino acids. CDR3 sequence: CSAGSRTFQETQYF.

V and J are TRBV15 and TRBJ2-1; the TCRdb call, TRBD1, lacks DNA for checking. The CDR3 totals 15 residues. In germline, CDR1 is LNHNV, CDR2 YYDKDF (reference sequence). This CDR3 is CATSRGLGQSDEQFF.

The chain employs TRBV20-1 and TRBJ2-2; with no DNA, the TCRdb D assignment of TRBD1 cannot be verified. Germline V gene sequence: CDR1 DFQATT, CDR2 SNEGSKA (reference sequence). The CDR3 loop spans 13 amino acids. The CDR3 is CSAIDRNTGELFF.

This chain's CDR3 is CASSHPTPRGRHNEQFF. This chain links TRBV4-1 with TRBJ2-1; TCRdb outputs TRBD1, but without DNA this stays unchecked. From germline, CDR1 is MGHRA and CDR2 YSYEKL. This CDR3 contains 17 residues.

The J gene is TRBJ2-1, the V gene TRBV20-1; TCRdb calls TRBD1, which cannot be checked without DNA. CDR3 size: 16 residues. Germline CDR1 is DFQATT and CDR2 is SNEGSKA (reference sequence). CDR3 residues: CSARDSMTGVGNEQFF.

This chain joins TRBV3-1 and TRBJ1-3. This CDR3 is 17 amino acids long. Germline assignment: CDR1 LGHDT and CDR2 YNNKEL (reference sequence). CDR3 sequence: CASSQGGRGAAGNTIYF.

The chain has TRBV29-1 and TRBJ2-7. Germline V gene data show CDR1 as SQVTM and CDR2 as ANQGSEA. The CDR3 has 14 residues. CDR3 amino acids: CSVETWADGYEQYF.